Presented here are 23 T cell receptor beta chains from one specimen sequenced in a study of T cell changes during pregnancy in multiple sclerosis. The protocol was immunoSEQ multiplex PCR, while the TCRdb copy is restricted to in-frame clones and leaves out a portion. The sample records approximately 65,000 clones, 85% to 95% being singletons. The sample was CD8+ T cells from peripheral blood mononuclear cells, taken in the third trimester of pregnancy. The receptors here all came from a female donor in good health, enrolled as a control in a pregnancy study.

The rearrangement uses TRBV5-4 and TRBJ1-1; 7 nucleotides agree with TRBD1. Looked up from germline, CDR1 is SGHNT and CDR2 is YYREEE (reference sequence). The CDR3 covers 14 residues. The ends lost 3 bases at V and 4 bases at J; junction bases unmatched: 6. This chain's CDR3 is CASSSTGEGTEAFF. The CDR3 coding sequence is TGTGCCAGCAGCTCCACAGGGGAAGGCACTGAAGCTTTCTTT.

The J gene is TRBJ1-1, the V gene TRBV4-3; perhaps TRBD1 as D (5 bases). The germline gives CDR1 LGHNA, CDR2 YSLEER. Trimming took 0 bases from V and 0 from J, leaving 20 bases between them. This CDR3 has 19 residues. CDR3 nucleotides: TGCGCCAGCAGCCAAGATCTGGGGGGAGGGGTAGGCATGAACACTGAAGCTTTCTTT. It specifies CASSQDLGGGVGMNTEAFF.

The rearrangement links TRBV14 to TRBJ1-2; no reliable D call. This CDR3 is 14 amino acids long. Looked up from germline, CDR1 is SGHDN and CDR2 is FVKESK. Deletions cut 0 bases from V and 4 bases from J, with 9 bases between. This CDR3 reads CASSQEEDGYGYTF. The CDR3 nucleotides are TGTGCCAGCAGCCAAGAGGAGGATGGCTATGGCTACACCTTC.

The gene calls are TRBV4-1 and TRBJ2-3; 8 bases match TRBD1. Trimming took 1 base from V and 11 from J; bases not matched to a gene: 8. The length of the CDR3 is 14 residues. CDR1 and CDR2 (germline): MGHRA, YSYEKL. For the CDR3, the DNA is TGCGCCAGCAGCCAAGGAACGGACAGGGTCGGGCAGTATTTT. It encodes CASSQGTDRVGQYF.

The chain is built from TRBV9 and TRBJ2-7; weak D call: TRBD1 (6 bases). Germline CDR1 reads SGDLS; CDR2 reads YYNGEE. V gave up 0 bases and J gave up 5 bases, with 24 bases separating them. The CDR3 totals 18 residues. Here the CDR3 DNA reads TGTGCCAGCAGCGTAGGTTGGGGGACGGACAGACTCGGTGACGAGCAGTACTTC. Residues: CASSVGWGTDRLGDEQYF.

The rearrangement links TRBV15 to TRBJ2-3, with 12 bases fitting TRBD2. Trimming cost V 9 bases and J 2 bases; bases outside gene matches: 12. This CDR3 contains 17 residues. Germline V lookup: CDR1 LNHNV, CDR2 YYDKDF (reference sequence). CDR3 amino acids: CATRLAGEQPTTDTQYF. The CDR3 bases are TGTGCCACGCGACTAGCGGGGGAACAACCTACCACAGATACGCAGTATTTT.

V gene TRBV7-9 combines with J gene TRBJ1-4; TRBD1 aligns across 9 bases. There are 14 residues in the CDR3. The germline gives CDR1 SEHNR, CDR2 FQNEAQ (reference sequence). After removal of 4 bases from V and 11 bases from J, the junction contained 8 bases not matched to a gene. CDR3 protein: CASSSGTGSSKLFF. The CDR3 nucleotides read TGTGCCAGCAGCTCCGGGACAGGGTCGTCGAAACTGTTTTTT.

The rearrangement joins TRBV25-1 to TRBJ1-2; D gene unclear. V gave up 6 bases and J gave up 3 bases, with 5 bases separating them. In germline, CDR1 is MGHDK, CDR2 SYGVNS. This CDR3 contains 11 residues. This CDR3 is CASSRDYGYTF. As DNA, the CDR3 is TGTGCCAGCAGCCGAGACTATGGCTACACCTTC.

The rearrangement links TRBV10-2 to TRBJ2-7; perhaps TRBD2 as D (5 bases). The V gene lost 3 bases and the J gene lost 0 bases, with 9 bases spanning the gap. Per the germline V gene, CDR1 is WSHSY and CDR2 is SAAADI. The CDR3 consists of 14 residues. DNA of the CDR3: TGCGCCAGCAGTGATTCACGGGACTCCTACGAGCAGTACTTC. Its protein is CASSDSRDSYEQYF.

The genes are TRBV19 and TRBJ1-6, with 10 bases identical to TRBD1. Germline V gene lookup returns CDR1 LNHDA and CDR2 SQIVND (reference sequence). This CDR3 region has 15 residues. The trim removed 1 base at V and 10 bases at J, leaving 4 bases unmatched. The CDR3 here is CASSIGGTGESPLHF. The CDR3 DNA follows: TGTGCCAGTAGTATAGGGGGGACAGGGGAATCACCCCTCCACTTT.

V and J are TRBV27 and TRBJ1-4; 8 positions agree with TRBD1. J was trimmed by 6 bases and V by 2 bases; bases with no gene match: 2. This CDR3 has 14 amino acids. Per the germline V gene, CDR1 is MNHEY and CDR2 is SMNVEV (reference sequence). The CDR3 DNA reads TGTGCCAGCAGTTTAGGACAGGGCCATGAAAAACTGTTTTTT. Translation gives CASSLGQGHEKLFF.

The rearrangement uses TRBV7-9 and TRBJ1-1, with D unresolved. Trimming shortened V by 4 bases and J by 4 bases, and 16 bases separated the two germline ends. Germline V gives CDR1 SEHNR, CDR2 FQNEAQ (reference sequence). The CDR3 runs 15 residues. CDR3: CASSSHSGTGTEAFF. In DNA form, the CDR3 reads TGTGCCAGCAGCTCTCATTCCGGAACGGGCACTGAAGCTTTCTTT.

V is TRBV4-2 and J is TRBJ2-2; TRBD1 agrees at 8 bases. V lost 3 bases and J lost 7; bases outside the gene matches: 7. CDR3 length equals 15 residues. Germline CDR1 is LGHNA and CDR2 is YNFKEQ. CDR3 loop: CASSQARQGIGELFF. CDR3 nucleotide sequence: TGTGCCAGCAGCCAGGCGAGACAGGGGATCGGGGAGCTGTTTTTT.

The chain carries TRBV9 and TRBJ2-2; 10 bases fit TRBD2. CDR3 length: 20 residues. V gave up 1 base and J gave up 1 base; unmatched junction bases: 13. The V gene's germline CDR1 is SGDLS and CDR2 YYNGEE. The CDR3 DNA is TGTGCCAGCAGCGTAACTAAGGGACTAGCGACCCACTTGAACACCGGGGAGCTGTTTTTT. It encodes CASSVTKGLATHLNTGELFF.

The chain couples TRBV4-1 to TRBJ1-1, with 8 bases fitting TRBD1. There are 13 residues in the CDR3. CDR1 and CDR2 (germline): MGHRA, YSYEKL. J was trimmed by 3 bases and V by 4 bases; bases with no gene match: 1. This chain's CDR3 is CASSPRGHTEAFF. CDR3 bases: TGCGCCAGCAGCCCCAGGGGGCACACTGAAGCTTTCTTT.

The chain recombines TRBV5-6 with TRBJ1-5, with TRBD1 as a possible D gene (5 bases). The CDR3 has 16 amino acids. Germline-derived CDR1 and CDR2 are SGHDT and YYEEEE. V dropped 2 bases and J dropped 3 bases, with 15 bases sitting between them. CDR3 bases: TGTGCCAGCAGCTTCGGGGGAAGGGGAGACAATCAGCCCCAGCATTTT. Protein: CASSFGGRGDNQPQHF. The variable domain in full, completed from reference TRBV5-6 and TRBJ1-5, reads DAGVTQSPTHLIKTRGQQVTLRCSPKSGHDTVSWYQQALGQGPQFIFQYYEEEERQRGNFPDRFSGHQFPNYSSELNVNALLLGDSALYLCASSFGGRGDNQPQHFGDGTRLSIL.

This chain uses TRBV14 with TRBJ2-3, with TRBD1 matching over 9 bases. In germline, CDR1 is SGHDN, CDR2 FVKESK. Unmatched junction bases numbered 14, after V lost 0 bases and J lost 1 base. CDR3 size: 20 residues. CDR3: CASSQELSPGQGFGTDTQYF. CDR3 nucleotides: TGTGCCAGCAGCCAAGAATTATCCCCGGGACAGGGTTTTGGCACAGATACGCAGTATTTT.

V gene TRBV4-1 combines with J gene TRBJ2-3, with TRBD1 matching 8 bases. The CDR3 is made up of 16 amino acids. Germline V lookup: CDR1 MGHRA, CDR2 YSYEKL. After removal of 0 bases from V and 4 bases from J, the junction contained 6 bases not matched to a gene. CDR3 sequence (DNA): TGCGCCAGCAGCCAAGAGGGCAGGGGGCATGCAGATACGCAGTATTTT. This encodes CASSQEGRGHADTQYF.

V gene TRBV4-1 combines with J gene TRBJ1-2; D might be TRBD1 (5 bases). Trimming removed 0 bases from V and 4 bases from J, with 21 bases in between. Germline loops: CDR1 MGHRA, CDR2 YSYEKL. CDR3 length: 18 residues. In nucleotides, the CDR3 is TGCGCCAGCAGCCAAGATCCGGCGCAACCGACAAGGGGCTATGGCTACACCTTC. Translation: CASSQDPAQPTRGYGYTF.

The gene calls are TRBV30 and TRBJ2-7; tentative D call: TRBD1 (5 bases). The germline CDR1 and CDR2 sequences are GTSNPN and SVGIG (reference sequence). Trimming cost V 1 base and J 3 bases, with 19 bases left between them. There are 16 residues in the CDR3. The CDR3 DNA sequence: TGTGCCTGGAGTGAAGACACGACAGTATACTACTACGAGCAGTACTTC. It specifies CAWSEDTTVYYYEQYF.

CDR3 in amino acids: CASSLNLIGQGSYNEQFF. CDR3 nucleotide sequence: TGTGCCAGCAGCCTGAACTTGATTGGACAGGGCTCCTACAATGAGCAGTTCTTC. The rearrangement joins TRBV9 to TRBJ2-1, with 8 bases lining up with TRBD1. The CDR3 spans 18 residues. The V and J ends lost 4 bases and 0 bases, in that order; junction bases with no gene match: 12. Germline assignment: CDR1 SGDLS and CDR2 YYNGEE.

The chain joins TRBV9 to TRBJ1-4; tentatively, D is TRBD1 (5 bases). In germline, CDR1 is SGDLS, CDR2 YYNGEE. CDR3 length: 15 residues. Trimming removed 2 bases at V and 4 bases at J, with 12 bases between. CDR3 in DNA: TGTGCCAGCAGCGTCCGCGGGGGGATTAATGAAAAACTGTTTTTT. It specifies CASSVRGGINEKLFF. The full variable domain, rest sourced from reference TRBV9 and TRBJ1-4, is DSGVTQTPKHLITATGQRVTLRCSPRSGDLSVYWYQQSLDQGLQFLIQYYNGEERAKGNILERFSAQQFPDLHSELNLSSLELGDSALYFCASSVRGGINEKLFFGSGTQLSVL.

The gene calls are TRBV27 and TRBJ2-5; 11 bases are a match to TRBD2. V lost 6 bases and J lost 2; bases outside the gene matches: 8. This CDR3 has 16 residues. CDR1 is MNHEY, CDR2 SMNVEV, per germline (reference sequence). For the CDR3, the DNA is TGTGCCAGCAGAACCGGGACTAGCGGTTATCAAGAGACCCAGTACTTC. Amino acids: CASRTGTSGYQETQYF.